The 4 T cell receptor beta chains listed next were all sequenced from one sample in a study of cytomegalovirus exposure and HLA in healthy donors. With 60 Vbeta and 13 Jbeta primers, the PCR was carried out. Sequencing was performed with immunoSEQ multiplex PCR; in TCRdb, only in-frame clones are kept and a portion is missing. The sample records 200,000 to 250,000 clones, about 75% being singletons. What was sequenced was PBMCs. These TCRs come from a woman between 25 and 40 years old in good health and CMV-seronegative.

The CDR3 DNA reads TGTGCCAGCAGCTTAGGACAGACTGAGACCCAGTACTTC. The encoded protein is CASSLGQTETQYF. The rearrangement uses TRBV7-9 and TRBJ2-5, with TRBD1 as a possible D gene (5 bases). With 1 base removed from V and 5 bases from J, the gap between germline ends came to 8 bases. The CDR3 has 13 amino acids. Germline V gene data show CDR1 as SEHNR and CDR2 as FQNEAQ (reference sequence).

The chain links TRBV9 to TRBJ1-2; 12 positions match TRBD1. V trimming: 4 bases; J trimming: 8 bases; junction bases outside the gene matches: 15. The CDR3 length is 17 residues. CDR1 is SGDLS, CDR2 YYNGEE, per germline. CDR3 in DNA: TGTGCCAGCAGCCCCCGGGACAGGGGGCCTTTGAGACGCGGCTACACCTTC. Its protein product is CASSPRDRGPLRRGYTF.

This chain uses TRBV9 with TRBJ2-5; 12 positions match TRBD2. The germline V gene has CDR1 SGDLS and CDR2 YYNGEE. The junction had 20 bases not matched to a gene; V was cut back by 4 bases and J by 7 bases. The CDR3 extends over 19 amino acids. The CDR3 DNA sequence: TGTGCCAGCAGCTCCTCCGGAACTAGCGGGAGGCACGGAGAAGGGACCCAGTACTTC. This encodes CASSSSGTSGRHGEGTQYF.

V and J are TRBV7-8 and TRBJ2-3; tentative D call: TRBD1 (5 bases). Germline V gives CDR1 SGHVS, CDR2 FQNEAQ. V lost 2 bases, J lost 6 bases, and 6 bases lay in between. CDR3 length: 12 amino acids. In DNA form, the CDR3 reads TGTGCCAGCAGCTTAAAGGGGGATACGCAGTATTTT. The encoded protein is CASSLKGDTQYF.